These 7 T cell receptor beta chains originate from one sample sequenced in a study of cytomegalovirus exposure and HLA in healthy donors. Use of 60 Vbeta and 13 Jbeta primers characterized the PCR. Data came from immunoSEQ multiplex PCR; TCRdb stores just in-frame clones and leaves some out. The data contain approximately 100,000 clones, approximately 80% of them seen just once; the ten biggest clones take up approximately 12%. The sequenced material came from PBMCs. Receptors were obtained from a woman in her forties in good health and CMV-seropositive.

About this clone: Mismatch with germline at one junction end may stem from a read error. The gene calls are TRBV27 and TRBJ2-7; TRBD2 might be the D (5 bases). The germline CDR1 and CDR2 sequences are MNHEY and SMNVEV (reference sequence). The CDR3 runs to 15 residues. The CDR3 spells CAGSPRTGFPYEQYF. CDR3 nucleotide sequence: TGTGCCGGCAGTCCCCGGACGGGGTTCCCCTACGAGCAGTACTTC.

This clone was detected a few times. Other DNA sequences in this sample translate to the same CDR3. The V call is TRBV10-3, the J call TRBJ2-1; weak D call: TRBD2 (7 bases). The CDR3 is 12 amino acids. V gave up 8 bases and J gave up 7 bases, with 12 bases separating them. The germline gives CDR1 ENHRY, CDR2 SYGVKD. The CDR3 DNA reads TGTGCCATCTCCCGGGGGGCGAATGAGCAGTTCTTC. The encoded protein is CAISRGANEQFF.

The chain is built from TRBV10-3 and TRBJ1-1; maybe TRBD1 (5 bases). The V gene lost 5 bases and the J gene lost 2 bases, with 12 bases spanning the gap. Germline CDR1 is ENHRY and CDR2 is SYGVKD. This CDR3 comprises 14 residues. CDR3 coding DNA: TGTGCCATCAGTAAGGCAGGGCTCAACACTGAAGCTTTCTTT. It yields the protein CAISKAGLNTEAFF.

This clone was seen just once. The chain combines TRBV2 with TRBJ1-5, with D possibly matching TRBD1 (6 bases). Trimming stripped 10 bases from V and 0 bases from J, with 13 bases between. CDR1 is SNHLY and CDR2 is FYNNEI in the germline V gene. The CDR3 has 14 residues. The CDR3, as DNA: TGTGCCACCGGACAGACGGATAGCAATCAGCCCCAGCATTTT. Protein sequence: CATGQTDSNQPQHF.

This chain links TRBV7-9 with TRBJ1-4; D unclear. Germline V gene data show CDR1 as SEHNR and CDR2 as FQNEAQ (reference sequence). The CDR3 totals 17 residues. V lost 3 bases to trimming and J lost 5 bases, with 19 bases between them. The CDR3 loop reads CASSFRVGVGKNEKLFF. CDR3 DNA: TGTGCCAGCAGCTTTAGAGTCGGGGTGGGGAAGAATGAAAAACTGTTTTTT.

The chain joins TRBV30 to TRBJ1-1; 8 nucleotides match TRBD1. J lost 4 bases, V lost 8 bases, and 6 bases had no gene match. This CDR3 spans 12 amino acids. The germline CDR1 and CDR2 sequences are GTSNPN and SVGIG (reference sequence). The DNA for the CDR3 is TGTGCCGGCGACAGGGGCGGCACTGAAGCTTTCTTT. It encodes CAGDRGGTEAFF.

This chain joins TRBV9 and TRBJ1-1; no clear D gene. This CDR3 has 14 residues. Trimming took 4 bases from V and 1 from J, leaving 11 bases between them. CDR1 is SGDLS and CDR2 is YYNGEE in the germline V gene. CDR3 in amino acids: CASSPLGGNTEAFF. CDR3 coding DNA: TGTGCCAGCAGCCCCTTGGGAGGGAACACTGAAGCTTTCTTT.